These 14 T cell receptor beta chains share one sample of origin, sequenced in a study of vaccination effects on CD4 cells after COVID-19. Here immunoSEQ multiplex PCR was the method, and the copy in TCRdb shows in-frame clones only, minus some. The table shows more than 40,000 clones, with 55% to 75% occurring only once. These TCRs' antigens remain unknown. Before any sequencing was done, the ViraFEST assay used viral peptide pools to expand antigen-specific CD4+ T cells. The culture ran for about 11 days, and then CD4+ T cells were isolated. None of these healthy vaccinees had been infected with SARS-CoV-2 before vaccination. The specimen was CD4+ T cells from PBMCs cultured with HCoV-OC43 spike peptides, collected before COVID-19 vaccination. Subset: HCoV-OC43 spike overlapping peptide pool stimulation. Receptors originate from a human donor who received a COVID-19 vaccine.

The chain uses TRBV6-5 and TRBJ2-7; D is tentatively TRBD1 or TRBD2 (5 bases each). Germline lookup yields CDR1 MNHEY and CDR2 SVGAGI. V was cut by 8 bases and J by 0 bases, with 17 bases left in between. The CDR3 has 15 amino acids. The CDR3 reads CASRIRDGSSYEQYF. The CDR3 DNA reads TGTGCCAGCCGTATCCGGGACGGTAGCTCCTACGAGCAGTACTTC.

V is TRBV5-1 and J is TRBJ2-1; a weak D match, TRBD1 (6 bases). Germline V gives CDR1 SGHRS, CDR2 YFSETQ. Trimming cost V 6 bases and J 8 bases, with 18 bases left between them. The CDR3 runs 14 residues. The CDR3 DNA reads as TGCGCCAGCATCGCCGGGACAACTAACGATGAGCAGTTCTTC. Protein: CASIAGTTNDEQFF.

The chain employs TRBV7-9 and TRBJ2-1; a possible D gene is TRBD1 (7 bases). Germline V gene sequence: CDR1 SEHNR, CDR2 FQNEAQ (reference sequence). This CDR3 spans 15 amino acids. V was pared by 5 bases and J by 5 bases, with 16 bases between. This CDR3 reads CASSRGTDRDNEQFF. CDR3 DNA: TGTGCCAGCAGCCGCGGGACTGACAGGGACAATGAGCAGTTCTTC.

This clone was seen a handful of times. The chain carries TRBV2 and TRBJ1-1; a possible D gene is TRBD1 (6 bases). The CDR3 extends over 15 amino acids. The V gene's germline CDR1 is SNHLY and CDR2 FYNNEI. With 6 bases removed from V and 1 base from J, the gap between germline ends came to 15 bases. The CDR3 loop is CASRGRGGANTEAFF. The DNA of the CDR3 is TGTGCCAGCAGAGGTCGTGGGGGGGCGAACACTGAAGCTTTCTTT.

This clone was recorded a few times. The rearrangement joins TRBV2 to TRBJ1-1; D remains unclear. CDR3 length: 13 amino acids. Germline assignment: CDR1 SNHLY and CDR2 FYNNEI. Trimming stripped 4 bases from V and 1 base from J, with 7 bases between. CDR3 in amino acids: CASSVGENTEAFF. The CDR3 nucleotides are TGTGCCAGCAGTGTTGGGGAGAACACTGAAGCTTTCTTT.

V and J are TRBV2 and TRBJ2-1; D unresolved. Trimming took off 7 bases at V and 0 bases at J, with 10 bases between the two ends. Germline assignment: CDR1 SNHLY and CDR2 FYNNEI. CDR3 size: 14 residues. The CDR3 DNA follows: TGTGCCAGCACCCCGATGGTCTCCTACAATGAGCAGTTCTTC. It is translated as CASTPMVSYNEQFF. Together with reference TRBV2 and TRBJ2-1, the CDR3 gives the full variable domain: EPEVTQTPSHQVTQMGQEVILRCVPISNHLYFYWYRQILGQKVEFLVSFYNNEISEKSEIFDDQFSVERPDGSNFTLKIRSTKLEDSAMYFCASTPMVSYNEQFFGPGTRLTVL.

The CDR3 DNA follows: TGTGCCTGGAGTGTAGGAAATGGGCTTGAAGCTTTCTTT. Translated: CAWSVGNGLEAFF. This rearrangement joins TRBV30 to TRBJ1-1; D is unresolved. With 0 bases removed from V and 7 bases from J, the gap between germline ends came to 12 bases. The CDR3 consists of 13 residues. The germline gives CDR1 GTSNPN, CDR2 SVGIG (reference sequence). Full variable domain (outside the CDR3, taken from reference TRBV30 and TRBJ1-1): SQTIHQWPATLVQPVGSPLSLECTVEGTSNPNLYWYRQAAGRGLQLLFYSVGIGQISSEVPQNLSASRPQDRQFILSSKKLLLSDSGFYLCAWSVGNGLEAFFGQGTRLTVV.

CDR3 sequence (DNA): TGTGCCAGCAGCTTAGGGGCAGGGGGTAGGAGGACTGAAGCTTTCTTT. Its protein product is CASSLGAGGRRTEAFF. J is TRBJ1-1 and V is TRBV11-2; 7 bases map to TRBD1. The CDR3 spans 16 residues. The ends lost 1 base at V and 5 bases at J; junction bases unmatched: 10. Per the germline V gene, CDR1 is SGHAT and CDR2 is FQNNGV. The full variable domain, with the rest looked up from reference TRBV11-2 and TRBJ1-1, is EAGVAQSPRYKIIEKRQSVAFWCNPISGHATLYWYQQILGQGPKLLIQFQNNGVVDDSQLPKDRFSAERLKGVDSTLKIQPAKLEDSAVYLCASSLGAGGRRTEAFFGQGTRLTVV.

V and J are TRBV5-4 and TRBJ1-6, with D maybe TRBD1 (5 bases). The CDR3 runs 14 residues. The ends were cut back, 5 bases at V and 9 bases at J, with 15 bases in the middle. Germline lookup yields CDR1 SGHNT and CDR2 YYREEE (reference sequence). CDR3 protein: CASSFQRGGSPLHF. CDR3 nucleotides: TGTGCCAGCAGTTTTCAACGGGGGGGTTCACCCCTCCACTTT.

This clone showed up just a few times. V usage is TRBV28 and J usage is TRBJ1-3; D gene ambiguous. The CDR3 runs to 14 residues. The V gene's germline CDR1 is MDHEN and CDR2 SYDVKM. Deletions cut 7 bases from V and 0 bases from J, with 10 bases between. For the CDR3, the DNA is TGTGCCAGCATGGACGGCAGCTCTGGAAACACCATATATTTT. The encoded protein is CASMDGSSGNTIYF.

This clone was seen just once. V is TRBV4-1 and J is TRBJ1-1; D perhaps matches TRBD1 (5 bases). The germline V gene encodes CDR1 MGHRA and CDR2 YSYEKL. The CDR3 contains 18 residues. V gave up 2 bases and J gave up 0 bases, with 19 bases separating them. The CDR3 region has the DNA TGCGCCAGCAGCCAACCCAGGGCGGGGAGAAGCATGAACACTGAAGCTTTCTTT. Residues: CASSQPRAGRSMNTEAFF.

This sequence joins TRBV12-3 or TRBV12-4 and TRBJ2-1; no clear D gene. The length of the CDR3 is 12 residues. The ends were cut back, 0 bases at V and 13 bases at J, with 10 bases in the middle. Here the CDR3 reads CASSLASAPQFF. CDR3 DNA sequence: TGTGCCAGCAGTTTAGCCTCGGCCCCACAGTTCTTC.

The chain combines TRBV9 with TRBJ1-2, with 9 bases matching TRBD1. This CDR3 has 15 amino acids. V lost 0 bases to trimming and J lost 0 bases; unmatched junction nucleotides: 0. Germline assignment: CDR1 SGDLS and CDR2 YYNGEE. The CDR3 sequence is CASSVGTGANYGYTF. CDR3 nucleotides: TGTGCCAGCAGCGTAGGGACAGGGGCTAACTATGGCTACACCTTC.

The chain has TRBV5-1 and TRBJ2-2; 7 nucleotides align to TRBD2. Germline values: CDR1 SGHRS, CDR2 YFSETQ. The CDR3 sequence is 15 residues long. V dropped 5 bases and J dropped 4; count of bases not matched to a gene: 8. The CDR3 sequence is CASSGSGALTGELFF. The CDR3 coding sequence is TGCGCCAGCAGTGGCAGCGGGGCCCTCACCGGGGAGCTGTTTTTT.